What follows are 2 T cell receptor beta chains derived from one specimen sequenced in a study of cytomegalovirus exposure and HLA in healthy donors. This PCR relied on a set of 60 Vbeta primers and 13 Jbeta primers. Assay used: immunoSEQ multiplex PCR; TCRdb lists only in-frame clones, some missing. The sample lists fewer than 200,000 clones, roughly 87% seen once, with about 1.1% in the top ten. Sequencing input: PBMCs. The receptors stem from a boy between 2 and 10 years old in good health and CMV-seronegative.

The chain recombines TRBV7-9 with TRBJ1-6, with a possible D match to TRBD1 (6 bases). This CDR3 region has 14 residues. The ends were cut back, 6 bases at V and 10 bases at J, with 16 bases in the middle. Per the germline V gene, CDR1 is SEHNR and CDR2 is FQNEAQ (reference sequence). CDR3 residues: CASREGGDLSPLHF. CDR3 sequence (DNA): TGTGCCAGCAGGGAAGGGGGAGACCTCTCACCCCTCCACTTT.

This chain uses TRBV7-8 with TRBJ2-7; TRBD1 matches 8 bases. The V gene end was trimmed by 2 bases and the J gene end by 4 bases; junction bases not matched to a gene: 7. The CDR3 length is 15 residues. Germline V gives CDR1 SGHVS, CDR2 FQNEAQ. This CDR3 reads CASSLIRGPSYEQYF. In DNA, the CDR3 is TGTGCCAGCAGCTTAATCAGGGGGCCTTCGTACGAGCAGTACTTC.